The 26 T cell receptor beta chains below all came from one sample that was sequenced in a study of cytomegalovirus exposure and HLA in healthy donors. The PCR was carried out with 60 Vbeta primers and 13 Jbeta primers. Generated by immunoSEQ multiplex PCR, the TCRdb table keeps only in-frame clones and is missing some. The top ten hold roughly 9.9% of the sample, which has 110,000 to 150,000 clones, roughly 79% seen once. What was sequenced was PBMCs. The receptors derive from a woman aged 60-75 years in good health and CMV-seropositive.

V gene TRBV19 combines with J gene TRBJ2-5; 9 nucleotides align to TRBD2. V trimming: 7 bases; J trimming: 8 bases; junction bases outside the gene matches: 11. Germline CDR1 is LNHDA and CDR2 is SQIVND (reference sequence). This CDR3 spans 14 amino acids. CDR3 in amino acids: CASTPAGGDSTQYF. CDR3 in DNA: TGTGCCAGTACCCCTGCGGGAGGGGATTCTACCCAGTACTTC.

This chain uses TRBV6-1 with TRBJ2-7, with D maybe TRBD1 (6 bases). The V gene's germline CDR1 is MNHNS and CDR2 SASEGT. V gave up 4 bases and J gave up 5 bases, with 15 bases separating them. CDR3 length: 14 amino acids. The CDR3 region is CASSGAGAKNEQYF. The CDR3 DNA reads as TGTGCCAGCAGTGGGGCAGGGGCTAAGAACGAGCAGTACTTC.

The chain combines TRBV4-3 with TRBJ1-2; TRBD1 agrees at 8 bases. The germline gives CDR1 LGHNA, CDR2 YSLEER. V shed 0 bases, J shed 8 bases, and the junction held 14 bases outside the gene matches. CDR3 length: 17 amino acids. The CDR3 nucleotides are TGCGCCAGCAGCCAAGATCCCGACAGGGGTGGATCGCGCGGCTACACCTTC. It codes for CASSQDPDRGGSRGYTF.

The V call is TRBV29-1, the J call TRBJ2-7, with a possible D match to TRBD2 (7 bases). This CDR3 has 12 residues. V was cut by 2 bases and J by 9 bases, with 14 bases left in between. The germline V gene encodes CDR1 SQVTM and CDR2 ANQGSEA. CDR3 amino acids: CSVETGRGVQYF. The CDR3 DNA follows: TGCAGCGTTGAAACAGGGAGGGGGGTGCAGTACTTC.

This clone was detected only a few times. V is TRBV6-6 and J is TRBJ2-7, with a possible D match to TRBD2 (6 bases). Germline V gives CDR1 MNHNY, CDR2 SVGAGI (reference sequence). This CDR3 has 16 residues. Trimming left V 0 bases short and J 5 bases short, with 17 bases between. DNA for the CDR3: TGTGCCAGCAGTTACTCGATAATACGGGAGAGGGACGAGCAGTACTTC. Its protein product is CASSYSIIRERDEQYF.

This chain links TRBV28 with TRBJ1-2; D is unclear. Trimming cost V 10 bases and J 5 bases, with 14 bases left between them. The V gene's germline CDR1 is MDHEN and CDR2 SYDVKM. This CDR3 is built from 12 residues. The CDR3: CAINPGRYGYTF. The CDR3 bases are TGTGCCATTAATCCGGGGAGGTATGGCTACACCTTC.

This chain connects TRBV7-9 to TRBJ1-1, with no clear D. Germline CDR1 reads SEHNR; CDR2 reads FQNEAQ (reference sequence). CDR3 length equals 15 residues. The V and J ends lost 4 bases and 5 bases respectively, with 17 bases between them. The CDR3 region has the DNA TGTGCCAGCAGCTCCTTCGAATCCCGAGGGACTGAAGCTTTCTTT. This sequence encodes CASSSFESRGTEAFF.

This clone appeared once. The chain combines TRBV27 with TRBJ1-2, with 8 bases identical to TRBD1. The CDR3 is 14 amino acids. CDR1 and CDR2 from the germline V gene are MNHEY and SMNVEV (reference sequence). V lost 2 bases and J lost 7; bases outside the gene matches: 6. For the CDR3, the DNA is TGTGCCAGCAGTTTAATCCAGGGGGCTGGTGGCTACACCTTC. This translates into CASSLIQGAGGYTF.

This clone was recorded once. The chain has TRBV28 and TRBJ1-2; no definite D call. This CDR3 is built from 14 residues. V lost 4 bases and J 2 bases, leaving 11 bases between the germline ends. The germline V gene encodes CDR1 MDHEN and CDR2 SYDVKM. The CDR3 DNA reads TGTGCCAGCAGTTGGGCGACTAACAACTATGGCTACACCTTC. Translating it yields CASSWATNNYGYTF.

The rearrangement uses TRBV7-6 and TRBJ2-1; 10 nucleotides match TRBD1. CDR3 length: 19 residues. V gave up 5 bases and J gave up 6 bases; unmatched junction bases: 19. In germline, CDR1 is SGHVS, CDR2 FNYEAQ. The CDR3 DNA is TGTGCCAGCAGCGCCGTCCCTCTATCCGGGACAGGGGTCGGCAATGAGCAGTTCTTC. Translation: CASSAVPLSGTGVGNEQFF.

The chain combines TRBV28 with TRBJ1-3, with 10 bases aligning to TRBD1. The CDR3 spans 16 residues. J gave up 3 bases and V 6 bases, and 8 bases lay outside the gene matches. Germline loops: CDR1 MDHEN, CDR2 SYDVKM. CDR3 sequence: CASSRDRGLYGNTIYF. DNA for the CDR3: TGTGCCAGCAGCCGGGACAGGGGACTATATGGAAACACCATATATTTT.

The chain recombines TRBV27 with TRBJ1-5; D is possibly TRBD1 (5 bases). Per germline, CDR1 MNHEY and CDR2 SMNVEV (reference sequence). CDR3 length: 13 amino acids. V was shortened by 2 bases and J by 5 bases, with 7 bases between the two germline ends. The CDR3 DNA sequence: TGTGCCAGCAGTTTACAGGGCCATCAGCCCCAGCATTTT. It encodes CASSLQGHQPQHF.

V usage is TRBV5-5 and J usage is TRBJ1-2; possible D gene TRBD1, 6 bases. Between the trimmed V and J ends, which lost 0 bases and 2 bases, there was a span of 8 bases. Germline V gene data show CDR1 as SGHKS and CDR2 as YYEKEE (reference sequence). The CDR3 is made up of 14 amino acids. The DNA for the CDR3 is TGTGCCAGCAGCTTGGAACAGGGAAACTATGGCTACACCTTC. It is translated as CASSLEQGNYGYTF.

V and J are TRBV19 and TRBJ2-6; weak D call: TRBD2 (5 bases). The CDR3 loop spans 14 amino acids. Germline values: CDR1 LNHDA, CDR2 SQIVND (reference sequence). V was cut by 5 bases and J by 4 bases, with 9 bases left in between. DNA for the CDR3: TGTGCCAGTAGTGTCCCGGGGGGGGCCAACGTCCTGACTTTC. This gives the protein CASSVPGGANVLTF.

This clone appeared once. The rearrangement joins TRBV25-1 to TRBJ2-3, with D hard to call. V gave up 3 bases and J gave up 6 bases, with 13 bases separating them. The CDR3 is 14 amino acids. CDR1 is MGHDK, CDR2 SYGVNS, per germline. The CDR3 region is CASSDRPRQDTQYF. The CDR3 bases are TGTGCCAGCAGTGACCGTCCTCGCCAGGATACGCAGTATTTT.

The V gene is TRBV7-2, the J gene TRBJ2-3; TRBD1 is a possible D gene (5 bases). V shed 1 base and J shed 4 bases, with 9 bases lying between them. The V gene's germline CDR1 is SGHTA and CDR2 FQGNSA. The CDR3 covers 14 residues. CDR3 nucleotide sequence: TGTGCCAGCAGCTTAGGCGGCAGGGCAGATACGCAGTATTTT. It translates to CASSLGGRADTQYF.

This clone was observed once. This chain links TRBV6-1 with TRBJ2-3; D is possibly TRBD1 (6 bases). The CDR3 spans 15 residues. Per germline, CDR1 MNHNS and CDR2 SASEGT. Deletions cut 3 bases from V and 3 bases from J, with 13 bases between. The CDR3 loop is CASSDPIRGTDTQYF. CDR3 coding DNA: TGTGCCAGCAGTGACCCGATCAGGGGAACAGATACGCAGTATTTT.

In DNA form, the CDR3 reads TGTGCCAGCAGCGATAGCTTCCGGACAGGGGTTTGGGAGACCCAGTACTTC. It encodes CASSDSFRTGVWETQYF. The rearrangement joins TRBV21-1 to TRBJ2-5; no check of the table's D call, TRBD1, against the DNA was made. TRBV21-1 is a documented pseudogene. The CDR3 loop spans 17 amino acids.

J is TRBJ2-2 and V is TRBV5-1, with 11 bases that match TRBD1. This CDR3 spans 17 amino acids. Trimming removed 4 bases from V and 4 bases from J; junction bases left unmatched: 9. CDR1 and CDR2 (germline): SGHRS, YFSETQ. The CDR3 nucleotides read TGCGCCAGCAGCATCGGACAGGGGGCGCCCCCCACCGGGGAGCTGTTTTTT. Translated, it gives CASSIGQGAPPTGELFF.

The J gene is TRBJ2-5, the V gene TRBV21-1; the D call in the table, TRBD2, was not verified against the DNA. TRBV21-1 counts as a pseudogene. The CDR3 is 17 residues long. The CDR3 DNA is TGTGCCAGCAGCCCCCGGGAGGGGACAGACACCTGGGAGACCCAGTACTTC. Amino acid sequence: CASSPREGTDTWETQYF.

The chain recombines TRBV7-3 with TRBJ2-2, with 9 bases that match TRBD2. The CDR3 covers 17 residues. V lost 5 bases and J lost 3; bases outside the gene matches: 10. Germline CDR1 is SGHTA and CDR2 is FQGTGA. Here the CDR3 reads CASSPGGSGRYTGELFF. The CDR3 nucleotides read TGTGCCAGCAGCCCTGGTGGGAGCGGGAGGTACACCGGGGAGCTGTTTTTT.

This clone has just one count. J is TRBJ2-5 and V is TRBV4-3; 7 bases fit TRBD2. J gave up 7 bases and V 0 bases, and 11 bases lay outside the gene matches. Germline V gene sequence: CDR1 LGHNA, CDR2 YSLEER. CDR3 length: 16 amino acids. The CDR3 DNA reads TGCGCCAGCAGCCAAGAAGTCCAAGGGACTATGCCGACCCAGTACTTC. It codes for CASSQEVQGTMPTQYF.

The DNA of the CDR3 is TGTGCCAGCAGCTCCTGGGGCGAACTAACCCAAGAGACCCAGTACTTC. It yields the protein CASSSWGELTQETQYF. The chain has TRBV5-6 and TRBJ2-5; D perhaps matches TRBD1 (5 bases). Trimming took 3 bases from V and 1 from J, leaving 16 bases between them. The germline CDR1 and CDR2 sequences are SGHDT and YYEEEE. The CDR3 length is 16 residues. The full variable domain, completed using reference TRBV5-6 and TRBJ2-5, is DAGVTQSPTHLIKTRGQQVTLRCSPKSGHDTVSWYQQALGQGPQFIFQYYEEEERQRGNFPDRFSGHQFPNYSSELNVNALLLGDSALYLCASSSWGELTQETQYFGPGTRLLVL.

The V gene is TRBV28, the J gene TRBJ1-2, with 9 nucleotides matching TRBD1. CDR1 MDHEN and CDR2 SYDVKM come from the germline V gene. There are 12 residues in the CDR3. V lost 10 bases and J lost 7; bases outside the gene matches: 7. In DNA form, the CDR3 reads TGTGCCATCCCGGGACAGGGATCTGGCTACACCTTC. Its translation: CAIPGQGSGYTF.

This clone was picked up a small number of times. The chain employs TRBV6-5 and TRBJ2-1; 11 bases are shared with TRBD2. Trimming took 7 bases from V and 0 from J; bases not matched to a gene: 2. This CDR3 has 15 residues. The V gene's germline CDR1 is MNHEY and CDR2 SVGAGI. The DNA of the CDR3 is TGTGCCAGCACGACTAGCGGGACCTCCTACAATGAGCAGTTCTTC. Its protein is CASTTSGTSYNEQFF.

This chain connects TRBV5-8 to TRBJ1-1, with a possible D match to TRBD1 (5 bases). V lost 1 base to trimming and J lost 1 base, with 11 bases between them. CDR3 length: 15 amino acids. Germline values: CDR1 SGHTS, CDR2 YDEGEE. In DNA, the CDR3 is TGTGCCAGCAGCTTGTCGATTAGGGGGAACACTGAAGCTTTCTTT. Translation: CASSLSIRGNTEAFF.